Following are 20 T cell receptor beta chains from one sample sequenced in a study of blood T cell repertoires in COVID-19. Only in-frame clones appear in the TCRdb table, and some are missing; sequencing was by immunoSEQ multiplex PCR. This sample has over 200,000 clones, with 87% found just once. The source material was peripheral blood. These receptors were obtained from a woman in her late teens or twenties who had recovered from COVID-19.

This chain uses TRBV5-1 with TRBJ1-5, with 10 positions matching TRBD1. J was trimmed by 5 bases and V by 0 bases; bases with no gene match: 5. Germline values: CDR1 SGHRS, CDR2 YFSETQ. This CDR3 contains 16 residues. CDR3 coding DNA: TGCGCCAGCAGCTTGGATGGGACAGGGGTGCATCAGCCCCAGCATTTT. Amino acid sequence: CASSLDGTGVHQPQHF.

In this sample, this clone turned up once. The V call is TRBV6-6, the J call TRBJ2-7, with 8 bases aligning to TRBD1. CDR3 length equals 15 residues. In germline, CDR1 is MNHNY, CDR2 SVGAGI (reference sequence). Germline trimming cut 4 bases from V and 3 bases from J; bases unmatched to any gene: 8. CDR3 nucleotide sequence: TGTGCCAGCAGTTTAATGAGGACAGGGATCTACGAGCAGTACTTC. Protein sequence: CASSLMRTGIYEQYF.

The rearrangement joins TRBV9 to TRBJ2-3; D is ambiguous. Trimming removed 4 bases from V and 0 bases from J, with 6 bases in between. CDR1 is SGDLS, CDR2 YYNGEE, per germline. The CDR3 loop spans 13 amino acids. CDR3 DNA sequence: TGTGCCAGCAGCAGAGATAGCACAGATACGCAGTATTTT. Its protein product is CASSRDSTDTQYF. Combining the CDR3 with reference TRBV9 and TRBJ2-3 gives the whole variable domain DSGVTQTPKHLITATGQRVTLRCSPRSGDLSVYWYQQSLDQGLQFLIQYYNGEERAKGNILERFSAQQFPDLHSELNLSSLELGDSALYFCASSRDSTDTQYFGPGTRLTVL.

This sequence joins TRBV6-6 and TRBJ2-7, with 8 bases lining up with TRBD1. Germline CDR1 is MNHNY and CDR2 is SVGAGI (reference sequence). Germline trimming cut 2 bases from V and 5 bases from J; bases unmatched to any gene: 8. The length of the CDR3 is 15 residues. The CDR3 nucleotides read TGTGCCAGCAGTTACGGGGGGACAGGATTCAACGAGCAGTACTTC. Its translation: CASSYGGTGFNEQYF.

This chain connects TRBV4-1 to TRBJ1-2; D remains ambiguous. The length of the CDR3 is 14 residues. Germline-derived CDR1 and CDR2 are MGHRA and YSYEKL. The V gene lost 0 bases and the J gene lost 4 bases, with 9 bases spanning the gap. CDR3 coding DNA: TGCGCCAGCAGCCAAGAAGCTCGACTCTATGGCTACACCTTC. Protein: CASSQEARLYGYTF.

The chain is built from TRBV5-4 and TRBJ2-3; 11 nucleotides align to TRBD2. CDR1 and CDR2 (germline): SGHNT, YYREEE (reference sequence). This CDR3 comprises 15 residues. The ends lost 5 bases at V and 6 bases at J; junction bases unmatched: 8. The CDR3 reads CASSRIAGGPDTQYF. As DNA, the CDR3 is TGTGCCAGCAGTCGTATAGCGGGAGGGCCGGATACGCAGTATTTT.

The table lists this clone with a few counts. Here the CDR3 DNA reads TGCGCCAGCAGCTTCGCGGGAGATAGTACAGATACGCAGTATTTT. Its protein product is CASSFAGDSTDTQYF. The genes are TRBV5-1 and TRBJ2-3; TRBD2 matches 7 bases. There are 15 residues in the CDR3. Looked up from germline, CDR1 is SGHRS and CDR2 is YFSETQ. V shed 2 bases and J 3 bases; nucleotides not matched to a gene: 6.

The chain carries TRBV30 and TRBJ2-1; D may be TRBD2 (6 bases). V lost 1 base and J lost 3, with 10 bases in between. Germline V gives CDR1 GTSNPN, CDR2 SVGIG (reference sequence). The CDR3 totals 14 residues. The CDR3 DNA reads TGTGCCTGGAGTGGGGGAGGCTACTACAATGAGCAGTTCTTC. Translating it yields CAWSGGGYYNEQFF.

This sequence joins TRBV7-7 and TRBJ2-3; TRBD1 aligns across 8 bases. V was clipped by 3 bases and J by 6 bases; unmatched bases: 5. This CDR3 contains 14 residues. Germline CDR1 reads SSHAT; CDR2 reads FNYEAQ (reference sequence). In DNA form, the CDR3 reads TGTGCCAGCAGCTTCGGACAGGGTATCGATACGCAGTATTTT. As protein: CASSFGQGIDTQYF.

For the CDR3, the DNA is TGTGCCAGCAGCTTAGCGGACAGCAGCTATGGCTACACCTTC. The encoded protein is CASSLADSSYGYTF. The chain carries TRBV7-9 and TRBJ1-2; D is perhaps TRBD1 (6 bases). This CDR3 spans 14 amino acids. Trimming pared 0 bases from V and 4 bases from J, leaving 9 bases between. Germline loops: CDR1 SEHNR, CDR2 FQNEAQ (reference sequence).

This sequence joins TRBV6-5 and TRBJ1-1; 7 bases map to TRBD1. The germline gives CDR1 MNHEY, CDR2 SVGAGI. V lost 6 bases to trimming and J lost 8 bases; unmatched junction nucleotides: 12. The CDR3 has 14 amino acids. The CDR3 sequence: CASRPTGTVDEAFF. Here the CDR3 DNA reads TGTGCCAGCAGACCCACCGGGACAGTTGACGAAGCTTTCTTT.

CDR3 in amino acids: CASSLRLVGLVTDTQYF. CDR3 DNA: TGTGCCAGCAGCCTCCGACTAGTTGGTTTAGTCACAGATACGCAGTATTTT. The V and J genes are TRBV7-2 and TRBJ2-3; weak D call: TRBD2 (6 bases). The CDR3 contains 17 residues. Per the germline V gene, CDR1 is SGHTA and CDR2 is FQGNSA. V lost 5 bases to trimming and J lost 2 bases, with 20 bases between them.

This chain uses TRBV4-1 with TRBJ2-7; D uncertain. The CDR3 covers 13 residues. The germline V gene encodes CDR1 MGHRA and CDR2 YSYEKL. V lost 4 bases and J 5 bases, leaving 12 bases between the germline ends. CDR3: CASSPPNLNEQYF. In DNA form, the CDR3 reads TGCGCCAGCAGCCCTCCGAACCTAAACGAGCAGTACTTC.

This rearrangement joins TRBV7-2 to TRBJ2-6; D might be TRBD2 (6 bases). The V gene lost 1 base and the J gene lost 2 bases, with 6 bases spanning the gap. The CDR3 totals 15 residues. Germline V gives CDR1 SGHTA, CDR2 FQGNSA. CDR3 in DNA: TGTGCCAGCAGCTTAGGCGGGGCTGGGGCCAACGTCCTGACTTTC. Translation gives CASSLGGAGANVLTF. Based on the CDR3 plus reference TRBV7-2 and TRBJ2-6, the full variable domain is GAGVSQSPSNKVTEKGKDVELRCDPISGHTALYWYRQSLGQGLEFLIYFQGNSAPDKSGLPSDRFSAERTGGSVSTLTIQRTQQEDSAVYLCASSLGGAGANVLTFGAGSRLTVL.

The chain has TRBV7-9 and TRBJ2-7, with 7 bases that match TRBD1. V shed 5 bases and J 3 bases; nucleotides not matched to a gene: 7. CDR3 length: 14 residues. Germline V CDR1 and CDR2: SEHNR, FQNEAQ (reference sequence). This CDR3 is CASSNRQGDYEQYF. The DNA of the CDR3 is TGTGCCAGCAGCAACCGACAGGGCGACTACGAGCAGTACTTC.

The CDR3 DNA reads as TGTGCCAGCAGCTTGTTATGGGCTAGCCAGGGAGGGGGGTTTTACAATGAGCAGTTCTTC. The encoded protein is CASSLLWASQGGGFYNEQFF. The chain is built from TRBV5-5 and TRBJ2-1; TRBD2 might be the D (7 bases). Trimming shortened V by 1 base and J by 4 bases, and 27 bases separated the two germline ends. The germline V gene has CDR1 SGHKS and CDR2 YYEKEE (reference sequence). CDR3 length equals 20 residues.

This rearrangement joins TRBV6-2 or TRBV6-3 to TRBJ2-3; no firm D call. The V and J ends lost 6 bases and 2 bases respectively, with 6 bases between them. Germline CDR1 and CDR2: MNHEY and SVGEGT. The length of the CDR3 is 12 residues. CDR3 DNA: TGTGCCAGCAGCTCGGTCACAGATACGCAGTATTTT. Translation: CASSSVTDTQYF.

V gene TRBV6-5 combines with J gene TRBJ2-1; 10 nucleotides align to TRBD1. This CDR3 spans 15 amino acids. Losses at the gene ends were 6 bases for V and 5 bases for J; bases not matched to a gene: 7. Looked up from germline, CDR1 is MNHEY and CDR2 is SVGAGI. In DNA, the CDR3 is TGTGCCAGCAGGACGGGACAGGGGTGGAACAATGAGCAGTTCTTC. Translating it yields CASRTGQGWNNEQFF.

V usage is TRBV5-1 and J usage is TRBJ1-1; a possible D gene is TRBD1 (6 bases). V was pared by 0 bases and J by 1 base, with 7 bases between. In germline, CDR1 is SGHRS, CDR2 YFSETQ. This CDR3 is 14 amino acids long. In DNA form, the CDR3 reads TGCGCCAGCAGCTTGGGACAGGAGAACACTGAAGCTTTCTTT. Translation: CASSLGQENTEAFF. The full variable domain, completed using reference TRBV5-1 and TRBJ1-1, is KAGVTQTPRYLIKTRGQQVTLSCSPISGHRSVSWYQQTPGQGLQFLFEYFSETQRNKGNFPGRFSGRQFSNSRSEMNVSTLELGDSALYLCASSLGQENTEAFFGQGTRLTVV.

This clone was picked up one time. The DNA of the CDR3 is TGTGCCTGGGACCAGGGAATGGGATACGAGCAGTACTTC. It encodes CAWDQGMGYEQYF. The V gene is TRBV30, the J gene TRBJ2-7; weak D call: TRBD1 (5 bases). V lost 5 bases and J lost 4, with 15 bases in between. Germline values: CDR1 GTSNPN, CDR2 SVGIG (reference sequence). The CDR3 is made up of 13 amino acids.